This passage covers 30 T cell receptor beta chains from one sample sequenced in a study of immune heterogeneity within non-small cell lung tumors. Amplification of the TCR beta CDR3 was achieved through multiplex PCR with 32 V and 13 J primers. TCRdb recomputed calls from the multiplex PCR reads with MiXCR, one row per CDR3 protein. The data contain several thousand distinct CDR3 sequences, 50% to 55% of them singletons. The template consisted of bulk tumor genomic DNA, with about 600 ng used per sample. Several far-apart biopsies were taken per primary tumor during surgery. Each patient presented with untreated, newly diagnosed non-small cell lung cancer and received curative surgery. The sample taken for sequencing was lung tumor tissue. These TCRs come from a man between 65 and 85 years old with non-small cell lung cancer.

The CDR3 sequence is CASSGGTVVSYGYTF. CDR3 bases: TGTGCCAGTAGTGGGGGGACAGTGGTCTCCTATGGCTACACCTTC. The V and J genes are TRBV19 and TRBJ1-2; 7 nucleotides agree with TRBD1. CDR3 length: 15 amino acids. Looked up from germline, CDR1 is LNHDA and CDR2 is SQIVND (reference sequence). J lost 4 bases, V lost 5 bases, and 10 bases had no gene match.

The chain is built from TRBV20-1 and TRBJ1-1; no clear D. The CDR3 covers 15 residues. CDR1 is DFQATT and CDR2 is SNEGSKA in the germline V gene (reference sequence). Trimming stripped 2 bases from V and 0 bases from J, with 13 bases between. The CDR3 DNA follows: TGCAGTGCTAGATCGGTTGGCACCCTGAACACTGAAGCTTTCTTT. The encoded protein is CSARSVGTLNTEAFF.

The chain carries TRBV2 and TRBJ2-7; the D gene is possibly TRBD1 (5 bases). Trimming took off 2 bases at V and 3 bases at J, with 14 bases between the two ends. This CDR3 spans 15 amino acids. Per germline, CDR1 SNHLY and CDR2 FYNNEI. The CDR3 protein is CASSEYWGTNYEQYF. The CDR3 DNA follows: TGTGCCAGCAGTGAATACTGGGGCACTAACTACGAGCAGTACTTC. The whole variable domain, remainder taken from reference TRBV2 and TRBJ2-7, is EPEVTQTPSHQVTQMGQEVILRCVPISNHLYFYWYRQILGQKVEFLVSFYNNEISEKSEIFDDQFSVERPDGSNFTLKIRSTKLEDSAMYFCASSEYWGTNYEQYFGPGTRLTVT.

This clonotype has just a few counts. This chain connects TRBV7-9 to TRBJ2-1, with D possibly matching TRBD1 (6 bases). CDR3 length: 11 amino acids. Germline assignment: CDR1 SEHNR and CDR2 FQNEAQ (reference sequence). V lost 4 bases and J 14 bases, leaving 12 bases between the germline ends. The CDR3 is CASSSQGKEFF. CDR3 bases: TGTGCCAGCAGCTCACAGGGAAAGGAGTTCTTC.

The genes are TRBV6-4 and TRBJ1-5; D uncertain. Germline loops: CDR1 MRHNA, CDR2 SNTAGT. The V end was cut by 3 bases, the J end by 3 bases, with 12 bases between. The CDR3 runs to 15 residues. Written as DNA, the CDR3 is TGTGCCAGCAGTGAGCCGGGAATCTCCAATCAGCCCCAGCATTTT. It is translated as CASSEPGISNQPQHF.

This clonotype was found a few times. The V call is TRBV6-2 or TRBV6-3, the J call TRBJ2-7; tentative D call: TRBD2 (5 bases). The CDR3 spans 13 residues. CDR1 and CDR2 (germline): MNHEY, SVGEGT. The V end lost 4 bases, the J end lost 5 bases, and 12 bases lay between the germline ends. In DNA, the CDR3 is TGTGCCAGCAGTTGGTCCGAGGGTAACGAGCAGTACTTC. Its translation is CASSWSEGNEQYF.

V usage is TRBV10-2 and J usage is TRBJ1-3, with unresolved D. Germline V gene sequence: CDR1 WSHSY, CDR2 SAAADI. The V end lost 7 bases, the J end lost 4 bases, and 5 bases lay between the germline ends. The CDR3 contains 11 residues. CDR3 nucleotide sequence: TGCGCCAGCAACCAAGGAAACACCATATATTTT. Its translation is CASNQGNTIYF.

The V call is TRBV12-5, the J call TRBJ2-1, with 8 bases matching TRBD1. The V gene end was trimmed by 3 bases and the J gene end by 2 bases; junction bases not matched to a gene: 3. This CDR3 has 15 residues. Germline V gene lookup returns CDR1 LGHNT and CDR2 FRNRAP. The CDR3 DNA reads as TGTGCTAGTGGTTTCGGGACAGGAGCCTACAATGAGCAGTTCTTC. The encoded protein is CASGFGTGAYNEQFF.

The chain carries TRBV6-4 and TRBJ1-2; D call uncertain. The CDR3 runs 14 residues. The V and J ends lost 5 bases and 4 bases respectively, with 14 bases between them. Germline V lookup: CDR1 MRHNA, CDR2 SNTAGT. The CDR3 bases are TGTGCCAGCAGTCCCACAGCCTCCCTCTATGGCTACACCTTC. Amino acid sequence: CASSPTASLYGYTF.

The J gene is TRBJ2-3, the V gene TRBV4-3; no reliable D call. This CDR3 comprises 15 residues. The ends were cut back, 3 bases at V and 0 bases at J, with 10 bases in the middle. In germline, CDR1 is LGHNA, CDR2 YSLEER. CDR3 bases: TGCGCCAGCAGCCAGAAAACGGATAGCACAGATACGCAGTATTTT. Residues: CASSQKTDSTDTQYF.

CDR3: CATSSDQREGLKVQYF. CDR3 coding DNA: TGTGCCACCAGCAGTGACCAGCGGGAAGGGTTGAAGGTGCAGTACTTC. The chain links TRBV15 to TRBJ2-7; TRBD2 agrees at 7 bases. The germline CDR1 and CDR2 sequences are LNHNV and YYDKDF (reference sequence). With 3 bases clipped from V and 9 bases from J, the junction kept 17 bases outside the gene matches. The CDR3 is made up of 16 amino acids.

V is TRBV7-2 and J is TRBJ2-3; TRBD1 might be the D (6 bases). Deletions cut 4 bases from V and 8 bases from J, with 34 bases between. This CDR3 comprises 20 residues. Germline assignment: CDR1 SGHTA and CDR2 FQGNSA. The chain's CDR3 is CASSSQGRGAMLRGHVTQYF. In DNA, the CDR3 is TGTGCCAGCAGCTCCCAGGGCAGGGGCGCCATGTTACGGGGCCATGTTACGCAGTATTTT.

The chain joins TRBV30 to TRBJ1-1, with TRBD1 as a possible D gene (5 bases). Germline CDR1 and CDR2: GTSNPN and SVGIG (reference sequence). This CDR3 is built from 13 residues. V was shortened by 1 base and J by 1 base, with 7 bases between the two germline ends. CDR3 sequence: CAWSGDPNTEAFF. The DNA for the CDR3 is TGTGCCTGGAGTGGGGACCCGAACACTGAAGCTTTCTTT.

The rearrangement joins TRBV19 to TRBJ2-5; D gene unclear. Between the trimmed V and J ends, which lost 5 bases and 1 base, there was a span of 8 bases. The CDR3 sequence is 13 residues long. Germline loops: CDR1 LNHDA, CDR2 SQIVND (reference sequence). This CDR3 is CASSATFQETQYF. In DNA, the CDR3 is TGTGCCAGTAGTGCCACCTTCCAAGAGACCCAGTACTTC. The complete variable domain, with remaining parts taken from reference TRBV19 and TRBJ2-5, reads DGGITQSPKYLFRKEGQNVTLSCEQNLNHDAMYWYRQDPGQGLRLIYYSQIVNDFQKGDIAEGYSVSREKKESFPLTVTSAQKNPTAFYLCASSATFQETQYFGPGTRLLVL.

The rearrangement joins TRBV19 to TRBJ1-1, with a weak D call TRBD1 (6 bases). CDR3 length: 16 amino acids. CDR1 LNHDA and CDR2 SQIVND come from the germline V gene (reference sequence). The V and J ends lost 5 bases and 0 bases respectively, with 16 bases between them. Here the CDR3 DNA reads TGTGCCAGTAGTTTTACAGGGTTTGGAATGAACACTGAAGCTTTCTTT. It encodes CASSFTGFGMNTEAFF.

This sequence joins TRBV6-2 or TRBV6-3 and TRBJ2-5; TRBD1 aligns across 8 bases. Germline CDR1 and CDR2: MNHEY and SVGEGT. This CDR3 contains 14 residues. Trimming cost V 4 bases and J 2 bases; bases outside gene matches: 3. This chain's CDR3 is CASSWTGWQETQYF. DNA for the CDR3: TGTGCCAGCAGTTGGACAGGGTGGCAAGAGACCCAGTACTTC.

CDR3 loop: CAWGYRGQGFAPLHF. DNA of the CDR3: TGTGCCTGGGGGTATCGGGGACAAGGGTTTGCACCCCTCCACTTT. The rearrangement joins TRBV30 to TRBJ1-6; possible D gene TRBD1, 6 bases. V was cut by 5 bases and J by 11 bases, with 22 bases left in between. The CDR3 is 15 residues long. Germline lookup yields CDR1 GTSNPN and CDR2 SVGIG (reference sequence).

The chain combines TRBV3-1 with TRBJ1-3; no firm D call. Trimming cost V 0 bases and J 4 bases, with 1 base left between them. The CDR3 has 12 residues. Germline CDR1 reads LGHDT; CDR2 reads YNNKEL (reference sequence). CDR3: CASSQEGNTIYF. CDR3 sequence (DNA): TGTGCCAGCAGCCAAGAGGGAAACACCATATATTTT.

The chain is built from TRBV28 and TRBJ1-2; TRBD1 aligns across 9 bases. V trimming: 4 bases; J trimming: 3 bases; junction bases outside the gene matches: 3. The CDR3 is made up of 14 amino acids. The germline V gene encodes CDR1 MDHEN and CDR2 SYDVKM. The CDR3 loop reads CASSSGQGYYGYTF. CDR3 sequence (DNA): TGTGCCAGCAGTTCGGGACAGGGATACTATGGCTACACCTTC.

This clonotype was picked up a small number of times. V is TRBV7-2 and J is TRBJ2-3; the match to TRBD2 covers 13 bases. The CDR3 loop spans 17 amino acids. CDR1 SGHTA and CDR2 FQGNSA come from the germline V gene. V lost 1 base and J lost 4; bases outside the gene matches: 5. This CDR3 reads CASSLGTSGSWADTQYF. The CDR3 nucleotides read TGTGCCAGCAGCTTAGGGACTAGCGGGAGTTGGGCAGATACGCAGTATTTT.

The chain couples TRBV6-1 to TRBJ2-7; D might be TRBD1 or TRBD2, each matching 6 bases. The CDR3 is 14 residues long. Germline V gene lookup returns CDR1 MNHNS and CDR2 SASEGT. Deletions cut 2 bases from V and 6 bases from J, with 14 bases between. CDR3: CASSEYGKGGEQYF. The CDR3 DNA is TGTGCCAGCAGTGAATATGGCAAGGGGGGCGAGCAGTACTTC.

This clonotype was detected only once. The gene calls are TRBV6-2 or TRBV6-3 and TRBJ1-1, with a possible D match to TRBD1 (6 bases). CDR1 is MNHEY, CDR2 SVGEGT, per germline. Between the trimmed V and J ends, which lost 2 bases and 6 bases, there was a span of 10 bases. CDR3 length: 13 amino acids. CDR3 in DNA: TGTGCCAGCAGTTACCAGAGGGGGGCTGAAGCTTTCTTT. Its protein product is CASSYQRGAEAFF.

A few counts support this clonotype. The gene calls are TRBV7-9 and TRBJ2-7, with D tentatively TRBD2 (6 bases). The CDR3 consists of 14 residues. V was clipped by 5 bases and J by 2 bases, with 13 bases between them. The germline CDR1 and CDR2 sequences are SEHNR and FQNEAQ (reference sequence). The CDR3 DNA follows: TGTGCCAGCAGCCCTTCTAGCGATCCCTACGAGCAGTACTTC. Translation gives CASSPSSDPYEQYF.

The chain joins TRBV4-1 to TRBJ2-7; 8 bases match TRBD2. In germline, CDR1 is MGHRA, CDR2 YSYEKL. After removal of 2 bases from V and 4 bases from J, the junction contained 7 bases not matched to a gene. The CDR3 loop spans 15 amino acids. The CDR3 sequence: CASSQSAGGSYEQYF. CDR3 nucleotides: TGCGCCAGCAGCCAATCGGCGGGAGGTTCATACGAGCAGTACTTC.

Within the sample, this clonotype is large. As DNA, the CDR3 is TGTGCCAGCAGTAACGCAGGGAACTATGGCTACACCTTC. It yields the protein CASSNAGNYGYTF. The rearrangement uses TRBV27 and TRBJ1-2; D perhaps matches TRBD1 (5 bases). V was clipped by 5 bases and J by 2 bases, with 9 bases between them. Germline CDR1 MNHEY, CDR2 SMNVEV (reference sequence). There are 13 residues in the CDR3.

The chain links TRBV6-2 or TRBV6-3 to TRBJ1-6; D remains unclear. CDR1 is MNHEY and CDR2 is SVGEGT in the germline V gene. The CDR3 has 15 residues. V lost 5 bases and J 2 bases, leaving 10 bases between the germline ends. The CDR3 DNA sequence: TGTGCCAGCAGTGCGGACCTTCCCTATAATTCACCCCTCCACTTT. Amino acid sequence: CASSADLPYNSPLHF.

This clonotype is classed as large. This chain joins TRBV30 and TRBJ2-7; 8 bases map to TRBD2. The germline gives CDR1 GTSNPN, CDR2 SVGIG (reference sequence). After removal of 0 bases from V and 3 bases from J, the junction contained 10 bases not matched to a gene. The CDR3 is made up of 16 amino acids. CDR3 in amino acids: CAWSVGSGILNYEQYF. CDR3 nucleotide sequence: TGTGCCTGGAGTGTAGGTAGCGGGATACTTAACTACGAGCAGTACTTC.

This clonotype was found once. This rearrangement joins TRBV5-1 to TRBJ1-5; D might be TRBD1 (6 bases). Looked up from germline, CDR1 is SGHRS and CDR2 is YFSETQ. With 0 bases removed from V and 7 bases from J, the gap between germline ends came to 14 bases. There are 15 residues in the CDR3. The CDR3, as DNA: TGCGCCAGCAGCTTGGATCAGGGGTCAGGGCAGCCCCAGCATTTT. It encodes CASSLDQGSGQPQHF.

V gene TRBV28 combines with J gene TRBJ1-1; no reliable D call. Trimming shortened V by 4 bases and J by 3 bases, and 12 bases separated the two germline ends. The CDR3 covers 14 residues. Per germline, CDR1 MDHEN and CDR2 SYDVKM. The CDR3 bases are TGTGCCAGCAGTTCACCTCCCGGGGACACTGAAGCTTTCTTT. As protein: CASSSPPGDTEAFF.

This clonotype appeared a few times. The rearrangement uses TRBV12-3 or TRBV12-4 and TRBJ1-3, with unresolved D. The V end lost 10 bases, the J end lost 0 bases, and 4 bases lay between the germline ends. CDR3 length: 11 residues. As DNA, the CDR3 is TGTGCCACGAGCTCTGGAAACACCATATATTTT. Translated, it gives CATSSGNTIYF.